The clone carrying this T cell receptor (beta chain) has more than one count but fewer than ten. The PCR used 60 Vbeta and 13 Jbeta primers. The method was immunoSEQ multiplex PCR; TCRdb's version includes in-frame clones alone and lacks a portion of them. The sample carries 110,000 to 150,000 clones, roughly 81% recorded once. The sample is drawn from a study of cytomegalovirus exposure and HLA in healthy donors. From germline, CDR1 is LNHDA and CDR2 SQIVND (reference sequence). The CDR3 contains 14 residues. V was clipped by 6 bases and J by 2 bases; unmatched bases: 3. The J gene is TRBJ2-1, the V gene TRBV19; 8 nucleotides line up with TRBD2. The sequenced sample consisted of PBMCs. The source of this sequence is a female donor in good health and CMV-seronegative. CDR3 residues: CASSGGATYNEQFF. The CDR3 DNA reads TGTGCCAGTAGCGGGGGGGCTACCTACAATGAGCAGTTCTTC.